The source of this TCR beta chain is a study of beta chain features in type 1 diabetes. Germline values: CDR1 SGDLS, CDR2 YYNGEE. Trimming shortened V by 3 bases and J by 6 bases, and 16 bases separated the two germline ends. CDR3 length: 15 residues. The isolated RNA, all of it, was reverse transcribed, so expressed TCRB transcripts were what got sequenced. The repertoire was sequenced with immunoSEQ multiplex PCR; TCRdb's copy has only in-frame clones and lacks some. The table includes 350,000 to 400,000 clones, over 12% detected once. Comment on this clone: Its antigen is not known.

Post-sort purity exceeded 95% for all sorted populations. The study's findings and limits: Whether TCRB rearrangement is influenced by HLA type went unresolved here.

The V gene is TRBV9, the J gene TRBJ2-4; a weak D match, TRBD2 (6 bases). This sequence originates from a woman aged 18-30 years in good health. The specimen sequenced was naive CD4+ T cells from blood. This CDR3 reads CASSGTSGRGNIQYF. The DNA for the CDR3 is TGTGCCAGCAGCGGGACAAGCGGGCGGGGAAACATTCAGTACTTC.